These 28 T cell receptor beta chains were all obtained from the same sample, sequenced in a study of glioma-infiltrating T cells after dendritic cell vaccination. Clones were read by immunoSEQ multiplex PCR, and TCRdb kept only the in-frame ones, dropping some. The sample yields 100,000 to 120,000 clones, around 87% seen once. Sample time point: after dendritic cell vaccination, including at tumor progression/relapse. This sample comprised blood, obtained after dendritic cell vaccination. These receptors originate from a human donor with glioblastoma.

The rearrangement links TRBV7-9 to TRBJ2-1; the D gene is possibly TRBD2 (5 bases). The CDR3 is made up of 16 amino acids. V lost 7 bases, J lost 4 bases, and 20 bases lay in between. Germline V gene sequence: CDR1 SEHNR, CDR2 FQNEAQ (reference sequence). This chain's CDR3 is CASTIARPRDYNEQFF. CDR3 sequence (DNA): TGTGCCAGCACCATCGCCCGGCCGAGGGATTACAATGAGCAGTTCTTC.

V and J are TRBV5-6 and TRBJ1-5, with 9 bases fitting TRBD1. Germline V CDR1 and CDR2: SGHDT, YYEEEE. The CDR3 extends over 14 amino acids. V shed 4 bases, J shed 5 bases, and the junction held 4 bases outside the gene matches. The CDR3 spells CASSQGQGDQPQHF. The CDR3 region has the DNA TGTGCCAGCAGCCAGGGACAGGGTGATCAGCCCCAGCATTTT.

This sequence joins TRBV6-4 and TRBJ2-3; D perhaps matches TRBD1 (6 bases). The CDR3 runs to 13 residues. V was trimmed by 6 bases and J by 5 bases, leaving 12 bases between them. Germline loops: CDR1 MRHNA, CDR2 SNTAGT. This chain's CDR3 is CASRPQGLDTQYF. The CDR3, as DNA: TGTGCCAGCAGGCCACAGGGCCTAGATACGCAGTATTTT.

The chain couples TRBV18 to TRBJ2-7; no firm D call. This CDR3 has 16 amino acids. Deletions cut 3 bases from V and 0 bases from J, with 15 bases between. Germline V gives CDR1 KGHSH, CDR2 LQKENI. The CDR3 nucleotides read TGTGCCAGCTCACCCCAGGCAGCATCTTTCTCCTACGAGCAGTACTTC. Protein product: CASSPQAASFSYEQYF.

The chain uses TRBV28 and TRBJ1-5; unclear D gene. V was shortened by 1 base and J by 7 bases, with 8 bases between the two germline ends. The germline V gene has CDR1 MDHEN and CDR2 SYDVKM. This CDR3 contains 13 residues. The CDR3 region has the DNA TGTGCCAGCAGTTTATTACTGGGCCAGCCCCAGCATTTT. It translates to CASSLLLGQPQHF.

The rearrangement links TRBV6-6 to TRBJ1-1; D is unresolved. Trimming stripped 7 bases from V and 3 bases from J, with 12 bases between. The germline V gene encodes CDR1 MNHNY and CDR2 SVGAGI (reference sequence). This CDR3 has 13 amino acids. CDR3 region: CASNVRRDTEAFF. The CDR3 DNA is TGTGCCAGCAACGTCAGGAGGGACACTGAAGCTTTCTTT.

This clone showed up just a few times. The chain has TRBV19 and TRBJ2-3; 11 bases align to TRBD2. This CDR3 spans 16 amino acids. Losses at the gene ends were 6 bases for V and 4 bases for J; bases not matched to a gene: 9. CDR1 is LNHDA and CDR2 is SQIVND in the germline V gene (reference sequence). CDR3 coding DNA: TGTGCCAGTAGCCCCCAACTAGCGGGAGCTCCAGATACGCAGTATTTT. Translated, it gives CASSPQLAGAPDTQYF. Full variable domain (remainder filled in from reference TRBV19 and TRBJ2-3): DGGITQSPKYLFRKEGQNVTLSCEQNLNHDAMYWYRQDPGQGLRLIYYSQIVNDFQKGDIAEGYSVSREKKESFPLTVTSAQKNPTAFYLCASSPQLAGAPDTQYFGPGTRLTVL.

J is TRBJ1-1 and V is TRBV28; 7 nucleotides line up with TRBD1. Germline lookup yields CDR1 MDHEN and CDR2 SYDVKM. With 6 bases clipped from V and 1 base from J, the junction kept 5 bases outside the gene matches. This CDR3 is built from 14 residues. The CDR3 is CASRMGQPNTEAFF. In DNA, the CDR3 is TGTGCCAGCAGGATGGGACAGCCGAACACTGAAGCTTTCTTT.

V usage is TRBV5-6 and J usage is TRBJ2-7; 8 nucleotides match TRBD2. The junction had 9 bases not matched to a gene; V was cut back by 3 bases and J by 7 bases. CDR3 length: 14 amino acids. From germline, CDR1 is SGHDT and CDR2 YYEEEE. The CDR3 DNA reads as TGTGCCAGCAGCTCGAGCGGGAGCTCGGAAGAGCAGTACTTC. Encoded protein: CASSSSGSSEEQYF.

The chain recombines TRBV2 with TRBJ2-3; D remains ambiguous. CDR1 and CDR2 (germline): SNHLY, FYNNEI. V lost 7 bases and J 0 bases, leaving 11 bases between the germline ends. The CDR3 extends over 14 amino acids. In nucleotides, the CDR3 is TGTGCCAGCACCCAGGCTCCTAGCACAGATACGCAGTATTTT. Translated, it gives CASTQAPSTDTQYF.

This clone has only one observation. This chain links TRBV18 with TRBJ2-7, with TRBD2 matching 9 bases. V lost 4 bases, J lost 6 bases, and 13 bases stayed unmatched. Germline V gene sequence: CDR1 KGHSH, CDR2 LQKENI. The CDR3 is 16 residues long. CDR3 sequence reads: CASSRETSGTGGEQYF. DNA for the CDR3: TGTGCCAGCTCACGTGAGACTAGCGGAACTGGGGGCGAGCAGTACTTC.

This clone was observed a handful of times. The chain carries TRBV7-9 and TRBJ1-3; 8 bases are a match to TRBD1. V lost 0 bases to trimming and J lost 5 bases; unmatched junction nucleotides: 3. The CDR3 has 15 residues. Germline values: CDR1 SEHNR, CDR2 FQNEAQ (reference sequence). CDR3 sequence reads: CASSLAQGARNTIYF. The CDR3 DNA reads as TGTGCCAGCAGCTTAGCGCAGGGGGCGAGAAACACCATATATTTT.

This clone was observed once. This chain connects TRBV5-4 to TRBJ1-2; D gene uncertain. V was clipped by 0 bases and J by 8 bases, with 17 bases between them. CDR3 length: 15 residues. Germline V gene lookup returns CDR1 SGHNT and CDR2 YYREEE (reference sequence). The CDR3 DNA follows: TGTGCCAGCAGCTTGGCCCCCGGAGGGATCGGAGGCTACACCTTC. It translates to CASSLAPGGIGGYTF. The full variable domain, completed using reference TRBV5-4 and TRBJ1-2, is ETGVTQSPTHLIKTRGQQVTLRCSSQSGHNTVSWYQQALGQGPQFIFQYYREEENGRGNFPPRFSGLQFPNYSSELNVNALELDDSALYLCASSLAPGGIGGYTFGSGTRLTVV.

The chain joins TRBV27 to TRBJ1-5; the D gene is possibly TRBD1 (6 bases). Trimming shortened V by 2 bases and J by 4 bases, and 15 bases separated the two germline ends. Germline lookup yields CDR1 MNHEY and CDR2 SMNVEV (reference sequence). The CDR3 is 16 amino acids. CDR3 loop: CASSLKVPRGNQPQHF. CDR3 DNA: TGTGCCAGCAGTTTAAAAGTTCCCAGGGGTAATCAGCCCCAGCATTTT.

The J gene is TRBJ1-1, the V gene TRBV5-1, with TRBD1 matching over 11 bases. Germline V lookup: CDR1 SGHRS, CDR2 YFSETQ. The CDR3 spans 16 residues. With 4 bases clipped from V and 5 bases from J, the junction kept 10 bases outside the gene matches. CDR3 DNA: TGCGCCAGCAGCAGGACAGGGGGCACGTCGGAAACTGAAGCTTTCTTT. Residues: CASSRTGGTSETEAFF. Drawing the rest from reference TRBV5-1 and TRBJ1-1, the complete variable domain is KAGVTQTPRYLIKTRGQQVTLSCSPISGHRSVSWYQQTPGQGLQFLFEYFSETQRNKGNFPGRFSGRQFSNSRSEMNVSTLELGDSALYLCASSRTGGTSETEAFFGQGTRLTVV.

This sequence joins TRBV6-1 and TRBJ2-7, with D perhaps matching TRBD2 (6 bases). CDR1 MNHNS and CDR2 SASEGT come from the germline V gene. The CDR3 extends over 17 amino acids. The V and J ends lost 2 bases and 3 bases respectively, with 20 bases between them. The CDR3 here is CASSEHVSGRPIYEQYF. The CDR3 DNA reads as TGTGCCAGCAGTGAACATGTTTCTGGGAGGCCTATCTACGAGCAGTACTTC.

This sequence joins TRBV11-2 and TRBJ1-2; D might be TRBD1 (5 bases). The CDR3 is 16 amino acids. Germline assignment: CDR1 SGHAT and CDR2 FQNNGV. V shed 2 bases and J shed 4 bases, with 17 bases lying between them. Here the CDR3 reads CASSLNPQTDGYGYTF. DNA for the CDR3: TGTGCCAGCAGCTTAAACCCGCAGACAGATGGCTATGGCTACACCTTC. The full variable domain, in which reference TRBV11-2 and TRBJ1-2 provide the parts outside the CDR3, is EAGVAQSPRYKIIEKRQSVAFWCNPISGHATLYWYQQILGQGPKLLIQFQNNGVVDDSQLPKDRFSAERLKGVDSTLKIQPAKLEDSAVYLCASSLNPQTDGYGYTFGSGTRLTVV.

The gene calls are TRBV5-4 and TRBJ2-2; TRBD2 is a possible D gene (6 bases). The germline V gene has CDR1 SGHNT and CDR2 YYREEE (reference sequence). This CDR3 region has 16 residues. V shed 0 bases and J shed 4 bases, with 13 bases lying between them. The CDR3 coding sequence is TGTGCCAGCAGCTTGGCCGAGGAGGGGCGCACCGGGGAGCTGTTTTTT. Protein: CASSLAEEGRTGELFF.

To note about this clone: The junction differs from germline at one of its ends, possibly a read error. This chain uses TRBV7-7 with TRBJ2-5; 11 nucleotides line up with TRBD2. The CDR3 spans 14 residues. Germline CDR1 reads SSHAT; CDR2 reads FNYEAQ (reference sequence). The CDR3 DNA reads TGTGCTAGCAGCTTACTAGCGGGAGAAGAGACCCAGTACTTC. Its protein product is CASSLLAGEETQYF.

CDR3 coding DNA: TGTGCCAGCAGCGCAGGGGGTTCGGGGAACACTGAAGCTTTCTTT. This translates into CASSAGGSGNTEAFF. The chain carries TRBV7-9 and TRBJ1-1, with TRBD1 identical over 7 bases. Germline V gene sequence: CDR1 SEHNR, CDR2 FQNEAQ (reference sequence). Unmatched junction bases numbered 7, after V lost 5 bases and J lost 1 base. CDR3 size: 15 residues.

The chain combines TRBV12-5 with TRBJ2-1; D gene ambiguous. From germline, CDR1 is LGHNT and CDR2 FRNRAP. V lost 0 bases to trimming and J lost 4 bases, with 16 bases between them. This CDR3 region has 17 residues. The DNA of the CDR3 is TGTGCTAGTGGTTTGGTAGGCAGCCAGGTGGTGTACAATGAGCAGTTCTTC. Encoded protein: CASGLVGSQVVYNEQFF.

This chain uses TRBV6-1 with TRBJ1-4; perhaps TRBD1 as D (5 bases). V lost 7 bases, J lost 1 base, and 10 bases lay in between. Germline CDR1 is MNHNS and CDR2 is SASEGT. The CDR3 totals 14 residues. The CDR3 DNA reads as TGTGCCAGCAAGGGGAGGGTAACTAATGAAAAACTGTTTTTT. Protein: CASKGRVTNEKLFF.

DNA for the CDR3: TGTGCCAGCTCACCTCCTGACTTCGCTGGAAACACCATATATTTT. Amino acid sequence: CASSPPDFAGNTIYF. J is TRBJ1-3 and V is TRBV18; D uncertain. With 3 bases removed from V and 2 bases from J, the gap between germline ends came to 11 bases. This CDR3 has 15 residues. Germline lookup yields CDR1 KGHSH and CDR2 LQKENI. The full variable domain, its missing parts supplied by reference TRBV18 and TRBJ1-3, is NAGVMQNPRHLVRRRGQEARLRCSPMKGHSHVYWYRQLPEEGLKFMVYLQKENIIDESGMPKERFSAEFPKEGPSILRIQQVVRGDSAAYFCASSPPDFAGNTIYFGEGSWLTVV.

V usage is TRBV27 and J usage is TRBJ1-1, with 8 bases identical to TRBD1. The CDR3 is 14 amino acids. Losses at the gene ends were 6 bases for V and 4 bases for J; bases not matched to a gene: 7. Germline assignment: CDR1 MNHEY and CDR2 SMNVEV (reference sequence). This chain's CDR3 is CASRSGGSGTEAFF. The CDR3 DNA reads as TGTGCCAGCAGATCAGGGGGCTCGGGCACTGAAGCTTTCTTT.

In nucleotides, the CDR3 is TGCGCCAGCAGCGCGGACAGGGCCAGGGCAGATACGCAGTATTTT. It translates to CASSADRARADTQYF. The chain employs TRBV5-1 and TRBJ2-3; 8 bases are a match to TRBD1. CDR1 and CDR2 (germline): SGHRS, YFSETQ. This CDR3 spans 15 amino acids. Trimming at V came to 4 bases and at J to 4 bases, leaving 8 bases not matched to a gene.

The CDR3 sequence: CASSQMTYEQYF. For the CDR3, the DNA is TGTGCCAGCAGCCAGATGACCTACGAGCAGTACTTC. V and J are TRBV7-9 and TRBJ2-7; D not resolved. This CDR3 is built from 12 residues. V lost 5 bases and J 2 bases, leaving 7 bases between the germline ends. Germline values: CDR1 SEHNR, CDR2 FQNEAQ (reference sequence).

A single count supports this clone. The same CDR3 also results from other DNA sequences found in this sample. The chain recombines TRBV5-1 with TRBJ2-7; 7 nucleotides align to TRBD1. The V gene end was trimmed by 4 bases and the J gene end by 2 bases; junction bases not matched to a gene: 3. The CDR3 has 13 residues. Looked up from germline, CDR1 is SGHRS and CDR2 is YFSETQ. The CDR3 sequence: CASSRDRAYEQYF. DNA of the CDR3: TGCGCCAGCAGCCGGGACAGAGCCTACGAGCAGTACTTC.

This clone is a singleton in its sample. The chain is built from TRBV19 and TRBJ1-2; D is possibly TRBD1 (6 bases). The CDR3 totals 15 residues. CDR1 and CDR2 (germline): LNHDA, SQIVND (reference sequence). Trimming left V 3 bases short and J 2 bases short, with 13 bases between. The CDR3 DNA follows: TGTGCCAGTAGTATGTCCGGGGGGCCGAACTATGGCTACACCTTC. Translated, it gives CASSMSGGPNYGYTF.